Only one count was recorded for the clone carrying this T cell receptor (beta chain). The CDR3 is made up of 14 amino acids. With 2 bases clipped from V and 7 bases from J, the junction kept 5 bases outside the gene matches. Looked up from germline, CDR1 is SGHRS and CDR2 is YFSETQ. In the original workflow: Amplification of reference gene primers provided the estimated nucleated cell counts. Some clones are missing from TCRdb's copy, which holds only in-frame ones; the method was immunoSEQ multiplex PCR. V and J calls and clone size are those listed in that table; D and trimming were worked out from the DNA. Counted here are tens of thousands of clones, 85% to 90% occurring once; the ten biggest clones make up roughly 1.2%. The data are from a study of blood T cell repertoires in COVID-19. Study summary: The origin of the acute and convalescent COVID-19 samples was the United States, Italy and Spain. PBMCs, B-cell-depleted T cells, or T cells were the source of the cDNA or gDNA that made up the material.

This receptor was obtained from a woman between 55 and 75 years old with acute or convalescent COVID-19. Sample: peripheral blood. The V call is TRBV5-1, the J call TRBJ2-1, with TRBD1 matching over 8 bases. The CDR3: CASSLLQGANEQFF. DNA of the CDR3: TGCGCCAGCAGCTTACTCCAGGGGGCAAATGAGCAGTTCTTC.